This TCR beta chain comes out of a study of control samples from healthy donors and cancer patients. Produced via immunoSEQ multiplex PCR; TCRdb's table is partial and in-frame only. The sample gives 140,000 or so clones, more than 85% of which show up once; 3.2% is in the top ten. The trim removed 5 bases at V and 5 bases at J, leaving 2 bases unmatched. Germline CDR1 SGHAT, CDR2 FQNNGV. This CDR3 comprises 14 residues. This chain connects TRBV11-2 to TRBJ2-2, with 10 bases matching TRBD1. This receptor was taken from a man in his thirties or forties in good health. The sample taken for sequencing was blood. Written as DNA, the CDR3 is TGTGCCAGCAGCCCGGACAGGGGGACCGGGGAGCTGTTTTTT. Its protein product is CASSPDRGTGELFF.